A single sample gave rise to the 15 T cell receptor beta chains below, sequenced in a study of blood T cell repertoires in COVID-19 (dated by TCRdb to 2020 to 2022). Library prep was done by the immunoSEQ multiplex PCR assay. TCRdb limited this immuneACCESS table to in-frame rearrangements with V and J called. A share of clones is missing; checked studies link under half to unresolved V genes, and the rest is unexplained. The sample table records some 140,000 clones; around 84% of these occur just once. The top ten clonotypes cover roughly 1.5% of the sample. The sequencing sample was made of peripheral blood. The receptors were sampled from a man older than 75 with acute or convalescent COVID-19.

The rearrangement uses TRBV7-6 and TRBJ2-7; 9 bases fit TRBD1. CDR1 and CDR2 from the germline V gene are SGHVS and FNYEAQ. V lost 0 bases, J lost 0 bases, and 3 bases stayed unmatched. This CDR3 has 16 amino acids. CDR3: CASSLAGQGDSYEQYF. CDR3 bases: TGTGCCAGCAGCTTAGCGGGACAGGGAGACTCCTACGAGCAGTACTTC.

This rearrangement joins TRBV14 to TRBJ2-5; D is unclear. CDR3 length equals 16 residues. Germline values: CDR1 SGHDN, CDR2 FVKESK. Deletions cut 0 bases from V and 0 bases from J, with 11 bases between. This CDR3 reads CASSQETNSYQETQYF. In DNA, the CDR3 is TGTGCCAGCAGCCAAGAGACGAACAGTTACCAAGAGACCCAGTACTTC.

This clone was detected only a few times. The chain employs TRBV29-1 and TRBJ1-3; D call uncertain. Germline loops: CDR1 SQVTM, CDR2 ANQGSEA. The CDR3 spans 16 residues. The V end was cut by 0 bases, the J end by 1 base, with 13 bases between. CDR3 coding DNA: TGCAGCGTTGAAGACGGAGGCCCCGGGTCTGGAAACACCATATATTTT. Translation gives CSVEDGGPGSGNTIYF.

V is TRBV7-8 and J is TRBJ2-2, with 7 bases matching TRBD1. Germline loops: CDR1 SGHVS, CDR2 FQNEAQ. The CDR3 runs 15 residues. V lost 5 bases and J lost 1; bases outside the gene matches: 4. The chain's CDR3 is CASSPRTGNTGELFF. CDR3 coding DNA: TGTGCCAGCAGCCCTAGGACAGGGAACACCGGGGAGCTGTTTTTT.

The rearrangement uses TRBV5-4 and TRBJ2-1; 8 bases agree with TRBD2. The V and J ends lost 1 base and 3 bases, in that order; junction bases with no gene match: 9. The CDR3 consists of 17 residues. The germline CDR1 and CDR2 sequences are SGHNT and YYREEE (reference sequence). The CDR3 DNA sequence: TGTGCCAGCAGCTTGCCACTATCGGGGGGGCTCTACAATGAGCAGTTCTTC. Translating gives CASSLPLSGGLYNEQFF.

This clone has a single count. The V gene is TRBV28, the J gene TRBJ1-5; 7 bases match TRBD1. The CDR3 extends over 14 amino acids. CDR1 is MDHEN and CDR2 is SYDVKM in the germline V gene. Germline trimming cut 4 bases from V and 4 bases from J; bases unmatched to any gene: 4. The CDR3 loop is CASSYGTVNQPQHF. The CDR3 DNA is TGTGCCAGCAGTTACGGGACAGTGAATCAGCCCCAGCATTTT.

The V and J genes are TRBV6-5 and TRBJ1-1, with 9 nucleotides matching TRBD1. The J segment lost 4 bases and the V segment lost 7 bases, leaving 7 bases of the junction unmatched. Germline V gives CDR1 MNHEY, CDR2 SVGAGI. The CDR3 extends over 14 amino acids. The CDR3, as DNA: TGTGCCAGCACCCTCACGACAGGGGGCACTGAAGCTTTCTTT. Protein: CASTLTTGGTEAFF.

This clone was found many times. The J gene is TRBJ2-2, the V gene TRBV4-1; 7 nucleotides align to TRBD1. V was clipped by 4 bases and J by 1 base; unmatched bases: 6. This CDR3 region has 16 residues. Germline CDR1 MGHRA, CDR2 YSYEKL. CDR3 residues: CASSRTGTMNTGELFF. As DNA, the CDR3 is TGCGCCAGCAGCCGGACAGGTACCATGAACACCGGGGAGCTGTTTTTT.

The chain carries TRBV12-3 or TRBV12-4 and TRBJ2-7; 7 nucleotides align to TRBD1. V trimming: 6 bases; J trimming: 3 bases; junction bases outside the gene matches: 5. The CDR3 extends over 13 amino acids. The CDR3 coding sequence is TGTGCCAGCAGGGTGGGACAGTTCTACGAGCAGTACTTC. Protein product: CASRVGQFYEQYF.

This sequence joins TRBV12-3 or TRBV12-4 and TRBJ2-7; D unresolved. The ends were cut back, 1 base at V and 6 bases at J, with 4 bases in the middle. This CDR3 has 11 residues. CDR3 protein: CASSLGAEQYF. The CDR3 DNA sequence: TGTGCCAGCAGTTTAGGGGCCGAGCAGTACTTC.

The J gene is TRBJ2-6, the V gene TRBV7-2; 12 bases are a match to TRBD2. Trimming took 5 bases from V and 1 from J; bases not matched to a gene: 9. There are 19 residues in the CDR3. CDR1 is SGHTA, CDR2 FQGNSA, per germline. The CDR3 nucleotides are TGTGCCAGCAGCGCCGCCTCGGGACTAGCGGGTTCTGGGGCCAACGTCCTGACTTTC. Translating it yields CASSAASGLAGSGANVLTF.

The chain uses TRBV3-1 (or the pseudogene TRBV3-2) and TRBJ1-2; D is undetermined. Trimming removed 0 bases at V and 1 base at J, with 12 bases between. This CDR3 is built from 16 residues. CDR1 and CDR2 (germline): LGHDT, YNNKEL (reference sequence). In DNA form, the CDR3 reads TGTGCCAGCAGCCAAGAAGCCCCCGCTAGTAACTATGGCTACACCTTC. Amino acids: CASSQEAPASNYGYTF.

This chain links TRBV30 with TRBJ1-2, with 9 positions matching TRBD1. There are 13 residues in the CDR3. Germline CDR1 reads GTSNPN; CDR2 reads SVGIG (reference sequence). V lost 2 bases, J lost 8 bases, and 6 bases stayed unmatched. CDR3 sequence reads: CAWSNRGREGYTF. DNA for the CDR3: TGTGCCTGGAGTAACAGGGGGCGGGAAGGCTACACCTTC. The variable domain in full, with the rest retrieved from reference TRBV30 and TRBJ1-2, is SQTIHQWPATLVQPVGSPLSLECTVEGTSNPNLYWYRQAAGRGLQLLFYSVGIGQISSEVPQNLSASRPQDRQFILSSKKLLLSDSGFYLCAWSNRGREGYTFGSGTRLTVV.

V gene TRBV12-5 combines with J gene TRBJ1-2, with D tentatively TRBD1 (6 bases). Trimming left V 2 bases short and J 3 bases short, with 10 bases between. The CDR3 runs to 14 residues. Germline assignment: CDR1 LGHNT and CDR2 FRNRAP. In nucleotides, the CDR3 is TGTGCTAGTGGTTTGCCGCCAGGGGACTATGGCTACACCTTC. Amino acid sequence: CASGLPPGDYGYTF.

The V gene is TRBV5-1, the J gene TRBJ2-4; 7 bases match TRBD1. The V and J ends lost 5 bases and 7 bases, in that order; junction bases with no gene match: 6. The germline V gene has CDR1 SGHRS and CDR2 YFSETQ. This CDR3 region has 13 residues. The CDR3 nucleotides read TGCGCCAGCAGTAAAGTACAGGGGAACATTCAGTACTTC. Protein sequence: CASSKVQGNIQYF.